The clone carrying this T cell receptor beta chain turned up a few times. Its cognate antigen is unknown. This entry belongs to a study of neoadjuvant anti-PD-1 for oral cavity cancer. The CDR3 runs 16 residues. The V gene end was trimmed by 0 bases and the J gene end by 5 bases; junction bases not matched to a gene: 7. Germline values: CDR1 SGHNT, CDR2 YYREEE (reference sequence). Indicated time point: after neoadjuvant nivolumab, at surgical resection. Assay used: immunoSEQ multiplex PCR; TCRdb lists only in-frame clones, some missing. This sample has about 9,600 clones, with over 65% found just once. Study-wide results and limits: Non-responders to neoadjuvant nivolumab had significantly more clonal PBMC T cells than responders.

V usage is TRBV5-4 and J usage is TRBJ1-2; TRBD1 aligns across 10 bases. This specimen consisted of PBMCs, obtained after nivolumab (anti-PD-1) treatment. The sequence was obtained from a person aged 40 to 85 with oral cavity squamous cell carcinoma. CDR3 in amino acids: CASSLGDRGGVYGYTF. The DNA of the CDR3 is TGTGCCAGCAGCTTGGGGGACAGGGGAGGGGTTTATGGCTACACCTTC.